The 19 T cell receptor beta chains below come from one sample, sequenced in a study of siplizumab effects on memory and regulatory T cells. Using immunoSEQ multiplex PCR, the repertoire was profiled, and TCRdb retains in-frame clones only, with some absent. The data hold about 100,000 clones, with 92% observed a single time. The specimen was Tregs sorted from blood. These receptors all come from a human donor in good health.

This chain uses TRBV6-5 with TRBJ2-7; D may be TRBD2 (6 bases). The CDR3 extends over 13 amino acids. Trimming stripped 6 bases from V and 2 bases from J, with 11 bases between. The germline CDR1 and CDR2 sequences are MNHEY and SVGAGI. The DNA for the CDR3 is TGTGCCAGCAGCCCGGGAGCTCCCTACGAGCAGTACTTC. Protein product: CASSPGAPYEQYF.

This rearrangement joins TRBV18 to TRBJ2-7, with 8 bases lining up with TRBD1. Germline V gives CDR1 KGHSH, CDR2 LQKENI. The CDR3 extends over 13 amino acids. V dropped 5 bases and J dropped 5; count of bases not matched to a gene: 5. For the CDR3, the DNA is TGTGCCAGCTCAACCGACAGGGGCAACGAGCAGTACTTC. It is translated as CASSTDRGNEQYF.

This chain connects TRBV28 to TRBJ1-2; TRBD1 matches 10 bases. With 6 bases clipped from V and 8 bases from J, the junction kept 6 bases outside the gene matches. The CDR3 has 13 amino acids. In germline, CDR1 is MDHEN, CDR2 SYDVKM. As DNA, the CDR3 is TGTGCCAGCAGAGAGACAGGGGGCGGCGGCTACACCTTC. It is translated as CASRETGGGGYTF.

CDR3 residues: CASSLGSGRGHEQYF. CDR3 sequence (DNA): TGCGCCAGCAGCTTGGGGAGCGGGAGGGGCCACGAGCAGTACTTC. The chain has TRBV5-1 and TRBJ2-7, with 10 bases lining up with TRBD2. Germline values: CDR1 SGHRS, CDR2 YFSETQ. CDR3 length equals 15 residues. V shed 0 bases, J shed 5 bases, and the junction held 5 bases outside the gene matches.

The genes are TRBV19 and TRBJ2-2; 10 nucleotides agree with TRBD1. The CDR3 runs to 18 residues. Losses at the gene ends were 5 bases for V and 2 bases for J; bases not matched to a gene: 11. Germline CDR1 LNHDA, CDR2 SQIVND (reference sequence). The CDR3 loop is CASSPYQTGGFNTGELFF. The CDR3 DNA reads TGTGCCAGTAGTCCTTACCAGACAGGGGGCTTTAACACCGGGGAGCTGTTTTTT.

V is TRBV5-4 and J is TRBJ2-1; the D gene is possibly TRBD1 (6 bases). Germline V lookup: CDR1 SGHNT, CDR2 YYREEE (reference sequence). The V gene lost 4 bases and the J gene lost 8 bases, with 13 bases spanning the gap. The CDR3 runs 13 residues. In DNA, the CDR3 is TGTGCCAGCAGCCCTGGACAGAGGGATGAGCAGTTCTTC. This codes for CASSPGQRDEQFF. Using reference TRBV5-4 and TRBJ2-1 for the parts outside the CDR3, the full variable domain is ETGVTQSPTHLIKTRGQQVTLRCSSQSGHNTVSWYQQALGQGPQFIFQYYREEENGRGNFPPRFSGLQFPNYSSELNVNALELDDSALYLCASSPGQRDEQFFGPGTRLTVL.

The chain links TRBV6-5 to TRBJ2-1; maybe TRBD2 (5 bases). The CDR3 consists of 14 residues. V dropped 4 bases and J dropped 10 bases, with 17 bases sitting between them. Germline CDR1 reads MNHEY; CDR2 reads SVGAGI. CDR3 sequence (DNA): TGTGCCAGCAGTTTAACAACTAGTTCGCGCGAGCAGTTCTTC. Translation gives CASSLTTSSREQFF.

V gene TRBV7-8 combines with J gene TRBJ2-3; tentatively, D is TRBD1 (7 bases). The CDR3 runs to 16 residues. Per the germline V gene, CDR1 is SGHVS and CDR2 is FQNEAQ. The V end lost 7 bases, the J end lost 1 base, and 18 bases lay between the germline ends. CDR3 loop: CASTRDSGGGTDTQYF. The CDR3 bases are TGTGCCAGCACTCGGGACAGCGGCGGGGGCACAGATACGCAGTATTTT.

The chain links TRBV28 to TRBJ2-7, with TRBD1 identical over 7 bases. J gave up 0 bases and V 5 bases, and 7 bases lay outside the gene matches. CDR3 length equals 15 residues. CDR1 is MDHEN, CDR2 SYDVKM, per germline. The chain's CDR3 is CASSKTGPSSYEQYF. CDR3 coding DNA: TGTGCCAGCAGTAAGACAGGGCCCAGCTCCTACGAGCAGTACTTC.

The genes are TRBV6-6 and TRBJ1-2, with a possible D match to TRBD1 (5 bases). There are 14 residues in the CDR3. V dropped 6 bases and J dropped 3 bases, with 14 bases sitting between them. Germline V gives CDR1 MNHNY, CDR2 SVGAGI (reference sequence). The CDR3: CASSPGGFDYGYTF. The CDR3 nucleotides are TGTGCCAGCAGCCCTGGGGGATTCGACTATGGCTACACCTTC.

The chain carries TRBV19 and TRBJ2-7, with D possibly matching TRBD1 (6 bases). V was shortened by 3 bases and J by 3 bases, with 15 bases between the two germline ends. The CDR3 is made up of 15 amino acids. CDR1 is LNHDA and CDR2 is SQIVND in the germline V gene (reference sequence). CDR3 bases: TGTGCCAGTAGTATTACTGGACAGCCTTTCTACGAGCAGTACTTC. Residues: CASSITGQPFYEQYF.

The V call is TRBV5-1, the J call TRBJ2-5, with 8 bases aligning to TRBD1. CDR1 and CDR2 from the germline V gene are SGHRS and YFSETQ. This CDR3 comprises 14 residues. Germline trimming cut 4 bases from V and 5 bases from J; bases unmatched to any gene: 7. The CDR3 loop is CASSLGQGSETQYF. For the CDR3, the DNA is TGCGCCAGCAGCCTCGGACAGGGTTCGGAGACCCAGTACTTC. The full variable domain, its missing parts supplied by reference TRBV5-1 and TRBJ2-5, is KAGVTQTPRYLIKTRGQQVTLSCSPISGHRSVSWYQQTPGQGLQFLFEYFSETQRNKGNFPGRFSGRQFSNSRSEMNVSTLELGDSALYLCASSLGQGSETQYFGPGTRLLVL.

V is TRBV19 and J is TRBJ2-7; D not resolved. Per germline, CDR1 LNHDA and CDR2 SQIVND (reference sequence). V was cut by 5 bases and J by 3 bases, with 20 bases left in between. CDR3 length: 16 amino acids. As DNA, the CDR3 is TGTGCCAGTAGTTTTGGGGATCCCGATTCCTACTACGAGCAGTACTTC. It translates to CASSFGDPDSYYEQYF.

The CDR3, as DNA: TGTGCCAGCCGGGCCAACCGGCGGGGCTACACCTTC. It encodes CASRANRRGYTF. The J gene is TRBJ1-2, the V gene TRBV28; D uncertain. The CDR3 totals 12 residues. V lost 8 bases and J lost 8, with 15 bases in between. Germline CDR1 and CDR2: MDHEN and SYDVKM.

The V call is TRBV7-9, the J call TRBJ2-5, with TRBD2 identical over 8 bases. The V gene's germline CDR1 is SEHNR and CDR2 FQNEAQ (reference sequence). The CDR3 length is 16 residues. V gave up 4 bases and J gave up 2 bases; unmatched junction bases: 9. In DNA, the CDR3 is TGTGCCAGCAGCTCCAACCAAGGACTAGCACAAGAGACCCAGTACTTC. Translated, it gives CASSSNQGLAQETQYF.

The CDR3 DNA sequence: TGTGCCAGCAGTTTAAGTCTGGTCTATGGCTACACCTTC. It translates to CASSLSLVYGYTF. This sequence joins TRBV28 and TRBJ1-2; D gene ambiguous. The length of the CDR3 is 13 residues. Germline values: CDR1 MDHEN, CDR2 SYDVKM. The germline V and J ends were trimmed by 2 bases and 4 bases, with 8 bases remaining between them.

CDR3 in DNA: TGCGCCAGCAGCTGGTCTAGCGGGAGAAGGGAGACCCAGTACTTC. The encoded protein is CASSWSSGRRETQYF. V gene TRBV5-1 combines with J gene TRBJ2-5, with 10 nucleotides matching TRBD2. J was trimmed by 5 bases and V by 3 bases; bases with no gene match: 7. Germline values: CDR1 SGHRS, CDR2 YFSETQ. This CDR3 has 15 amino acids.

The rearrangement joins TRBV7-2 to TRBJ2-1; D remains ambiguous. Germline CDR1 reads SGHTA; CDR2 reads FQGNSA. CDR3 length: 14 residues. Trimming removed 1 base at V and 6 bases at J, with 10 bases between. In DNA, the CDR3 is TGTGCCAGCAGCTTAGAGCTAACGCTCAATGAGCAGTTCTTC. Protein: CASSLELTLNEQFF. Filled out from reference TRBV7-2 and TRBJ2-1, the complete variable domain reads GAGVSQSPSNKVTEKGKDVELRCDPISGHTALYWYRQSLGQGLEFLIYFQGNSAPDKSGLPSDRFSAERTGGSVSTLTIQRTQQEDSAVYLCASSLELTLNEQFFGPGTRLTVL.

The CDR3 sequence is CASGYQGANEQFF. The CDR3 nucleotides read TGCGCCAGCGGTTATCAAGGCGCGAATGAGCAGTTCTTC. The rearrangement links TRBV5-1 to TRBJ2-1; D unclear. Germline V CDR1 and CDR2: SGHRS, YFSETQ. The CDR3 has 13 amino acids. V shed 7 bases and J shed 7 bases, with 15 bases lying between them. Complete variable domain (other parts from reference TRBV5-1 and TRBJ2-1): KAGVTQTPRYLIKTRGQQVTLSCSPISGHRSVSWYQQTPGQGLQFLFEYFSETQRNKGNFPGRFSGRQFSNSRSEMNVSTLELGDSALYLCASGYQGANEQFFGPGTRLTVL.